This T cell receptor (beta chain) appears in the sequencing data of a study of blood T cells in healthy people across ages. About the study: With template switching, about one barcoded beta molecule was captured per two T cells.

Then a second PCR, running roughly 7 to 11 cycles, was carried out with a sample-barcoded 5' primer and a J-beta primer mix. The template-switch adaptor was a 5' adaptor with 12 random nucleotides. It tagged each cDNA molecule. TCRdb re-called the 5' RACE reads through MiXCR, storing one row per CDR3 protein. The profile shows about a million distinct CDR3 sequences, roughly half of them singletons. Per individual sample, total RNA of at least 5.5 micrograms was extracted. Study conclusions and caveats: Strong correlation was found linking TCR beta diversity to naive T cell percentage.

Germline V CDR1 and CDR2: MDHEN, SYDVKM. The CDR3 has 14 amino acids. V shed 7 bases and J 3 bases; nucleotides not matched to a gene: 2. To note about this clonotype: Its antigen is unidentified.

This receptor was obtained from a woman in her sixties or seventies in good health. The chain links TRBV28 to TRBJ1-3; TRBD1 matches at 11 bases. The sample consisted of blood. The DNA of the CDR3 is TGTGCCAGCACGGACAGGGGGCTTGGAAACACCATATATTTT. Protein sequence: CASTDRGLGNTIYF.